What follows are 30 T cell receptor beta chains derived from one specimen sequenced in a study of regulatory T cells in long-lasting Graves disease. Arm-PCR of CDR3 regions with iRepertoire HTBI primers generated TCR beta libraries. TCRdb redid the calling of the multiplex PCR reads with MiXCR, one entry per CDR3 protein. The sample lists fewer than 400,000 distinct CDR3 sequences; less than 20% were seen once. The sample's time point: persistent/refractory GD, antithyroid drugs over 5 years with positive TRAb. The TCR library was made from RNA that had been extracted from PBMCs in TRIzol. This specimen was peripheral blood mononuclear cells (PBMCs), taken when the disease was refractory, from a patient treated with antithyroid drugs. Receptors were obtained from a female donor with Graves disease.

This clonotype was counted at least ten times. The chain recombines TRBV11-2 with TRBJ2-2, with 10 bases that match TRBD1. Germline loops: CDR1 SGHAT, CDR2 FQNNGV. The ends lost 3 bases at V and 7 bases at J; junction bases unmatched: 5. The CDR3 consists of 15 residues. In DNA, the CDR3 is TGTGCCAGCAGCTTCCGGACAGGGGGAAACGGGGAGCTGTTTTTT. Its protein product is CASSFRTGGNGELFF.

A word on this clonotype: A far larger clone is only one base removed, so a read error is likely. The gene calls are TRBV6-2 or TRBV6-3 and TRBJ1-1; D possibly corresponds to TRBD1 (5 bases). This CDR3 has 14 residues. V lost 7 bases and J lost 3, with 15 bases in between. The germline CDR1 and CDR2 sequences are MNHEY and SVGEGT. CDR3 sequence reads: CASIQGGVYTEAFF. The CDR3 nucleotides read TGTGCCAGCATCCAAGGAGGGGTGTACACTGAAGCTTTCTTT.

This clonotype was counted many times. V is TRBV12-3 or TRBV12-4 and J is TRBJ1-1, with D maybe TRBD1 (6 bases). Trimming pared 1 base from V and 6 bases from J, leaving 9 bases between. This CDR3 spans 13 amino acids. The CDR3 loop is CASSLGDIAEAFF. The CDR3 DNA reads TGTGCCAGCAGTTTAGGGGACATTGCTGAAGCTTTCTTT.

The chain recombines TRBV6-2 or TRBV6-3 with TRBJ2-3, with a weak D call TRBD1 (6 bases). The CDR3 runs to 15 residues. CDR1 MNHEY and CDR2 SVGEGT come from the germline V gene. Trimming pared 6 bases from V and 0 bases from J, leaving 13 bases between. CDR3 protein: CASSRTASSTDTQYF. CDR3 bases: TGTGCCAGCAGCCGGACAGCTTCTAGCACAGATACGCAGTATTTT.

This clonotype has a count of ten or more. One end of the junction is discordant with germline, which a read error may explain. V usage is TRBV12-3 or TRBV12-4 and J usage is TRBJ2-4; no firm D call. The CDR3 runs 11 residues. The CDR3, as DNA: TGTGCCAGCAGTTTATATAACGTCATCGCCTTC. Translated, it gives CASSLYNVIAF.

This clonotype was observed at least ten times. The rearrangement links TRBV27 to TRBJ1-1; D possibly corresponds to TRBD1 (6 bases). The germline V gene has CDR1 MNHEY and CDR2 SMNVEV (reference sequence). The CDR3 sequence is 13 residues long. Trimming removed 6 bases from V and 3 bases from J, with 11 bases in between. The CDR3 sequence is CASRLQGYTEAFF. The DNA for the CDR3 is TGTGCCAGCAGGCTACAGGGATACACTGAAGCTTTCTTT.

This clonotype was seen many times. This sequence joins TRBV29-1 and TRBJ1-2, with D possibly being TRBD1 (5 bases). V lost 6 bases, J lost 7 bases, and 21 bases lay in between. This CDR3 contains 14 residues. CDR1 and CDR2 from the germline V gene are SQVTM and ANQGSEA. CDR3 DNA sequence: TGCAGCGTCCTGAAGACCCCTGGGGGATCTGGCTACACCTTC. Translation: CSVLKTPGGSGYTF.

The J gene is TRBJ2-7, the V gene TRBV24-1; perhaps TRBD2 as D (5 bases). Germline loops: CDR1 KGHDR, CDR2 SFDVKD. This CDR3 is built from 12 residues. Trimming took off 2 bases at V and 9 bases at J, with 10 bases between the two ends. The DNA of the CDR3 is TGTGCCACCAGTGATTCGGGGTCCAGGCAGTACTTC. The encoded protein is CATSDSGSRQYF.

The genes are TRBV13 and TRBJ1-6; maybe TRBD1 (5 bases). Between the trimmed V and J ends, which lost 0 bases and 10 bases, there was a span of 13 bases. CDR1 is PRHDT, CDR2 FYEKMQ, per germline (reference sequence). The CDR3 is 15 residues long. CDR3 protein: CASSLGERGSSPLHF. The DNA of the CDR3 is TGTGCCAGCAGCTTAGGTGAAAGGGGTTCCTCACCCCTCCACTTT.

A note on this clonotype: Given a much more abundant clone one base away, this may be a read error. V usage is TRBV6-1 and J usage is TRBJ2-5; D is ambiguous. The CDR3 is 12 residues long. Germline CDR1 is MNHNS and CDR2 is SASEGT. The CDR3 DNA sequence: TGTGCCAACAGTGAAGCACAAGAGACCCAGTACTTC. Amino acid sequence: CANSEAQETQYF.

The table lists this clonotype with many counts. The rearrangement joins TRBV12-3 or TRBV12-4 to TRBJ2-7, with a tentative D call TRBD1 (6 bases). This CDR3 has 14 residues. V lost 5 bases, J lost 5 bases, and 16 bases lay in between. The CDR3 loop is CASSRMAGVDEQYF. DNA of the CDR3: TGTGCCAGCAGTCGCATGGCAGGGGTGGACGAGCAGTACTTC.

This clonotype was detected many times. V gene TRBV15 combines with J gene TRBJ1-2; no firm D call. The CDR3 covers 14 residues. V was cut by 5 bases and J by 8 bases, with 18 bases left in between. Germline V gene data show CDR1 as LNHNV and CDR2 as YYDKDF (reference sequence). Here the CDR3 reads CATSPRRIMEGYTF. CDR3 DNA sequence: TGTGCCACCAGCCCCCGGCGGATTATGGAAGGCTACACCTTC.

The chain joins TRBV9 to TRBJ1-3; D not resolved. The germline V gene encodes CDR1 SGDLS and CDR2 YYNGEE. Trimming took off 3 bases at V and 0 bases at J, with 4 bases between the two ends. The CDR3 covers 13 residues. This CDR3 reads CASSAYSGNTIYF. The CDR3 region has the DNA TGTGCCAGCAGCGCCTACTCTGGAAACACCATATATTTT.

This clonotype showed up just a few times. The chain has TRBV20-1 and TRBJ2-5, with D hard to call. Trimming removed 7 bases at V and 2 bases at J, with 11 bases between. Germline values: CDR1 DFQATT, CDR2 SNEGSKA (reference sequence). The CDR3 is 12 amino acids. The CDR3 DNA follows: TGCAGTGGAATAGGGAAACAAGAGACCCAGTACTTC. This gives the protein CSGIGKQETQYF.

The chain has TRBV6-5 and TRBJ1-1, with D perhaps TRBD1 (5 bases). The CDR3 spans 14 residues. Trimming took 8 bases from V and 5 from J, leaving 18 bases between them. Germline lookup yields CDR1 MNHEY and CDR2 SVGAGI. The CDR3 spells CASGLGGGVTEAFF. In nucleotides, the CDR3 is TGTGCCAGCGGTTTGGGGGGGGGAGTGACTGAAGCTTTCTTT.

This clonotype was observed many times. The chain is built from TRBV6-2 or TRBV6-3 and TRBJ1-2; unclear D gene. The V end was cut by 4 bases, the J end by 4 bases, with 7 bases between. The CDR3 is 12 residues long. Per germline, CDR1 MNHEY and CDR2 SVGEGT. The CDR3 DNA follows: TGTGCCAGCAGTTTCAACAGCTATGGCTACACCTTC. It codes for CASSFNSYGYTF.

This clonotype was counted at least ten times. The gene calls are TRBV19 and TRBJ2-5; 14 nucleotides line up with TRBD2. CDR1 and CDR2 (germline): LNHDA, SQIVND (reference sequence). The CDR3 runs 20 residues. With V trimmed by 2 bases and J by 2 bases, 13 bases remained unmatched. CDR3 bases: TGTGCCAGTAGTATAAGGGACAGCGGGACTAGCGGGAGTCGGCAAGAGACCCAGTACTTC. It yields the protein CASSIRDSGTSGSRQETQYF.

V is TRBV20-1 and J is TRBJ2-7; possibly TRBD2 for D (6 bases). Trimming cost V 3 bases and J 0 bases, with 12 bases left between them. Germline-derived CDR1 and CDR2 are DFQATT and SNEGSKA (reference sequence). The CDR3 loop spans 14 amino acids. CDR3 region: CSASIPGSSYEQYF. The CDR3 region has the DNA TGCAGTGCTAGTATTCCCGGGAGCTCCTACGAGCAGTACTTC.

This clonotype was detected only once. This may stem from a read error, because a much larger clone lies one nucleotide away. The chain has TRBV6-1 and TRBJ1-5; a possible D gene is TRBD1 (6 bases). Germline V gene data show CDR1 as MNHNS and CDR2 as SASEGT. The length of the CDR3 is 17 residues. CDR3 sequence reads: CASSESAGERIDQSQHF. The CDR3 bases are TGTGCCAGCAGTGAATCAGCAGGGGAGAGGATCGATCAGTCCCAGCATTTT.

Concerning this clonotype: A much larger clone differs by one base, so this may be a read error. The rearrangement joins TRBV14 to TRBJ1-5; D remains unclear. The V gene's germline CDR1 is SGHDN and CDR2 FVKESK. The CDR3 contains 13 residues. Deletions cut 0 bases from V and 2 bases from J, with 2 bases between. CDR3: CASSQERNQPQHF. The CDR3 coding sequence is TGTGCCAGCAGCCAAGAACGCAATCAGCCCCAGCATTTT.

The chain recombines TRBV5-5 with TRBJ2-6; unclear D gene. Germline assignment: CDR1 SGHKS and CDR2 YYEKEE (reference sequence). This CDR3 is 16 amino acids long. Trimming stripped 4 bases from V and 0 bases from J, with 11 bases between. In DNA form, the CDR3 reads TGTGCCAGCAGCGAAAGTCCGAGCTCTGGGGCCAACGTCCTGACTTTC. It encodes CASSESPSSGANVLTF.

This clonotype was observed at least ten times. One end of the junction does not line up with germline, which may come from a read error. V and J are TRBV30 and TRBJ1-2; D gene unclear. From germline, CDR1 is GTSNPN and CDR2 SVGIG (reference sequence). The CDR3 consists of 12 residues. The CDR3 DNA reads TGTGCCTGGAGTGTGTCTGTCATTTATATCGCCTTC. Translating gives CAWSVSVIYIAF.

Many counts were recorded for this clonotype. The chain joins TRBV28 to TRBJ2-7, with D possibly TRBD2 on 6 matching bases. CDR1 is MDHEN, CDR2 SYDVKM, per germline. The CDR3 consists of 14 residues. V shed 6 bases and J shed 3 bases, with 15 bases lying between them. The CDR3 region is CASSPAAGSYEQYF. The CDR3, as DNA: TGTGCCAGCAGCCCAGCAGCCGGGAGCTACGAGCAGTACTTC.

In this sample, this clonotype turned up a few times. The chain has TRBV3-1 and TRBJ1-5; no clear D gene. Trimming removed 6 bases at V and 7 bases at J, with 16 bases between. Germline-derived CDR1 and CDR2 are LGHDT and YNNKEL (reference sequence). This CDR3 is 14 amino acids long. The CDR3: CASSSSQQEQPQHF. The CDR3 nucleotides are TGTGCCAGCAGTTCTTCTCAGCAGGAACAGCCCCAGCATTTT.

In its sample, this clonotype was seen a few times. The chain uses TRBV7-9 and TRBJ2-7; either TRBD1 or TRBD2 may fit D (5 bases each). The ends were cut back, 5 bases at V and 2 bases at J, with 22 bases in the middle. CDR3 length equals 17 residues. Germline loops: CDR1 SEHNR, CDR2 FQNEAQ (reference sequence). CDR3 DNA sequence: TGTGCCAGCAGCCACCTACCGGGGACCCTCGGCCCCTACGAGCAGTACTTC. This encodes CASSHLPGTLGPYEQYF. The full variable domain, rest sourced from reference TRBV7-9 and TRBJ2-7, is DTGVSQNPRHKITKRGQNVTFRCDPISEHNRLYWYRQTLGQGPEFLTYFQNEAQLEKSRLLSDRFSAERPKGSFSTLEIQRTEQGDSAMYLCASSHLPGTLGPYEQYFGPGTRLTVT.

The gene calls are TRBV7-2 and TRBJ1-6, with 9 bases matching TRBD1. This CDR3 contains 15 residues. The germline gives CDR1 SGHTA, CDR2 FQGNSA. J gave up 7 bases and V 3 bases, and 4 bases lay outside the gene matches. The CDR3 region is CASSLTGGKNSPLHF. Here the CDR3 DNA reads TGTGCCAGCAGCTTGACAGGGGGGAAAAATTCACCCCTCCACTTT. The whole variable domain, filled in from reference TRBV7-2 and TRBJ1-6, reads GAGVSQSPSNKVTEKGKDVELRCDPISGHTALYWYRQSLGQGLEFLIYFQGNSAPDKSGLPSDRFSAERTGGSVSTLTIQRTQQEDSAVYLCASSLTGGKNSPLHFGNGTRLTVT.

The chain is built from TRBV28 and TRBJ2-7, with unresolved D. CDR3 length: 16 residues. The germline V gene has CDR1 MDHEN and CDR2 SYDVKM. Trimming took 3 bases from V and 6 from J, leaving 21 bases between them. The CDR3 loop reads CASSLALGTRLSEQYF. The DNA of the CDR3 is TGTGCCAGCAGTTTGGCTCTCGGAACGAGACTGAGCGAGCAGTACTTC.

The chain recombines TRBV4-2 with TRBJ2-7; tentatively, D is TRBD1 (6 bases). This CDR3 is 15 amino acids long. Trimming left V 2 bases short and J 2 bases short, with 13 bases between. Germline CDR1 LGHNA, CDR2 YNFKEQ. This CDR3 reads CASSQSSRTAYEQYF. The CDR3 nucleotides read TGTGCCAGCAGCCAATCTTCAAGGACAGCCTACGAGCAGTACTTC.

This sequence joins TRBV27 and TRBJ1-2; the D is unclear. This CDR3 has 17 amino acids. Deletions cut 0 bases from V and 2 bases from J, with 16 bases between. Germline assignment: CDR1 MNHEY and CDR2 SMNVEV (reference sequence). CDR3 in DNA: TGTGCCAGCAGTTTATCTATCATGGGTAGGGAGAACTATGGCTACACCTTC. It translates to CASSLSIMGRENYGYTF.

Regarding this clonotype: A clone one base away is much larger, so this may be a read error. As the CDR3 is not closed by the conserved phenylalanine or tryptophan, this likely results from a read error. The gene calls are TRBV11-2 and TRBJ1-1, with D perhaps matching TRBD1 (6 bases). V shed 5 bases and J shed 11 bases, with 12 bases lying between them. Germline V CDR1 and CDR2: SGHAT, FQNNGV. The CDR3 has 11 residues. CDR3 residues: CASSVGTRAFV. Written as DNA, the CDR3 is TGTGCCAGCAGCGTAGGGACAAGGGCTTTCGTT.